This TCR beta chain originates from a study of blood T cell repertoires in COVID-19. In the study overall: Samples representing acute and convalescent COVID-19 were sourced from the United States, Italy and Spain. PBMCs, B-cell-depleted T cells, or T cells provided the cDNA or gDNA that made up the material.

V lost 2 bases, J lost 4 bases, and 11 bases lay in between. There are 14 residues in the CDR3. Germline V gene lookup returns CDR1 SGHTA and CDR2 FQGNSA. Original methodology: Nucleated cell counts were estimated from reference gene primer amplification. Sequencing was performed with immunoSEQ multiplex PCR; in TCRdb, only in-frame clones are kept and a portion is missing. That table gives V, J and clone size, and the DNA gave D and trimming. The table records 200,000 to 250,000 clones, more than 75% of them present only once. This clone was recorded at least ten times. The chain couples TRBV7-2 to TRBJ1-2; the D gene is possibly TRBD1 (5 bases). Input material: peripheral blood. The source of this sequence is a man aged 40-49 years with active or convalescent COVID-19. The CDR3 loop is CASSLSQGIYGYTF. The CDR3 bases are TGTGCCAGCAGCTTATCTCAGGGTATCTATGGCTACACCTTC.